These T cell receptor beta chains were read from a single sample in a study of control samples from healthy donors and cancer patients. The table came from immunoSEQ multiplex PCR; TCRdb's copy has only in-frame clones and leaves some out. The table has more than 45,000 clones, roughly 92% seen once; the top ten hold about 20%. Sequenced material: PBMCs. The receptors originated from a woman between 45 and 60 years old with head and neck cancer. Each CDR3 is given with its conserved first and last residue. D genes are given only for firm matches. Clone size is shown for a subset of rows, as once, few, many or a class of expanded clone.

TRBV24-1,NA,TRBJ1-1,TRBD1,TGTGCCACCAGTGACAGGGGGAGGACTGAAGCTTTCTTT,CATSDRGRTEAFF
TRBV7-2,once,TRBJ2-6,NA,TGTGCCAGCAGCCTAGGAGGGGCCAACGTCCTGACTTTC,CASSLGGANVLTF
TRBV28,NA,TRBJ1-1,NA,TGTGCCAGCAGTTCCCGCCTCAGGGAGGGGGGCACTGAAGCTTTCTTT,CASSSRLREGGTEAFF
TRBV14,once,TRBJ2-5,TRBD2,TGTGCCAGCAGCCAAGGAATAGCGGGAGGGATAGAGACCCAGTACTTC,CASSQGIAGGIETQYF
TRBV11-2,NA,TRBJ2-7,TRBD1,TGTGCCAGCAGCCTCGGCGCGGGACAGGGAGGCTACGAGCAGTACTTC,CASSLGAGQGGYEQYF
TRBV7-9,NA,TRBJ2-5,TRBD2,TGTGCCAGCAGCTTACCGGGGGGAGAGACCCAGTACTTC,CASSLPGGETQYF
TRBV5-1,NA,TRBJ2-5,TRBD2,TGCGCCAGCAGCTTTTCTAGCGGGGGGGGGCCAGAGACCCAGTACTTC,CASSFSSGGGPETQYF
TRBV2,once,TRBJ1-2,NA,TGTGCCAGCGGTGGGCAGGGGAGCTATGGCTACACCTTC,CASGGQGSYGYTF
TRBV6-2/TRBV6-3,NA,TRBJ1-5,NA,TGTGCCAGCAGTCCCCAGGGGCCGTCGTTTAATCAGCCCCAGCATTTT,CASSPQGPSFNQPQHF
TRBV27,NA,TRBJ2-3,TRBD2,TGTGCCAGCAGTTTCCGAGGACTAGCGGGGGGTAGCACAGATACGCAGTATTTT,CASSFRGLAGGSTDTQYF
TRBV2,NA,TRBJ1-2,NA,TGTGCCAGCAGAGCAACAGGTACGGATGGCTACACCTTC,CASRATGTDGYTF
TRBV18,NA,TRBJ1-6,TRBD1,TGTGCCAGCTCACCACGGACTACAGGGGGCGTCCGTAATTCACCCCTCCACTTT,CASSPRTTGGVRNSPLHF
TRBV5-1,NA,TRBJ2-2,NA,TGCGCCAGCAGCTTGTTTAGTACGAACACCGGGGAGCTGTTTTTT,CASSLFSTNTGELFF
TRBV28,NA,TRBJ2-2,TRBD2,TGTGCCAGCATGTCTAGCGGGAGGGGGACCGGGGAGCTGTTTTTT,CASMSSGRGTGELFF